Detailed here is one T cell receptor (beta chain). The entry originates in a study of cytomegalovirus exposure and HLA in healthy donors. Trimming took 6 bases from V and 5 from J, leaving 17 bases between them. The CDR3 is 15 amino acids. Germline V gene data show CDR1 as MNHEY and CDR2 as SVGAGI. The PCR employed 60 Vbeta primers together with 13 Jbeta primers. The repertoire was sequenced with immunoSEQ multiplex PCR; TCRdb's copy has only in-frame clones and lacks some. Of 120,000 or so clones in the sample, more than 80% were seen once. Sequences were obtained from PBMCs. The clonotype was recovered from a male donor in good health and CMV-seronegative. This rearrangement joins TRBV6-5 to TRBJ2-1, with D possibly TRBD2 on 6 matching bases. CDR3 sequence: CASRPSGFRDNEQFF. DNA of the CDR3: TGTGCCAGCAGGCCCAGCGGGTTTCGCGACAATGAGCAGTTCTTC.